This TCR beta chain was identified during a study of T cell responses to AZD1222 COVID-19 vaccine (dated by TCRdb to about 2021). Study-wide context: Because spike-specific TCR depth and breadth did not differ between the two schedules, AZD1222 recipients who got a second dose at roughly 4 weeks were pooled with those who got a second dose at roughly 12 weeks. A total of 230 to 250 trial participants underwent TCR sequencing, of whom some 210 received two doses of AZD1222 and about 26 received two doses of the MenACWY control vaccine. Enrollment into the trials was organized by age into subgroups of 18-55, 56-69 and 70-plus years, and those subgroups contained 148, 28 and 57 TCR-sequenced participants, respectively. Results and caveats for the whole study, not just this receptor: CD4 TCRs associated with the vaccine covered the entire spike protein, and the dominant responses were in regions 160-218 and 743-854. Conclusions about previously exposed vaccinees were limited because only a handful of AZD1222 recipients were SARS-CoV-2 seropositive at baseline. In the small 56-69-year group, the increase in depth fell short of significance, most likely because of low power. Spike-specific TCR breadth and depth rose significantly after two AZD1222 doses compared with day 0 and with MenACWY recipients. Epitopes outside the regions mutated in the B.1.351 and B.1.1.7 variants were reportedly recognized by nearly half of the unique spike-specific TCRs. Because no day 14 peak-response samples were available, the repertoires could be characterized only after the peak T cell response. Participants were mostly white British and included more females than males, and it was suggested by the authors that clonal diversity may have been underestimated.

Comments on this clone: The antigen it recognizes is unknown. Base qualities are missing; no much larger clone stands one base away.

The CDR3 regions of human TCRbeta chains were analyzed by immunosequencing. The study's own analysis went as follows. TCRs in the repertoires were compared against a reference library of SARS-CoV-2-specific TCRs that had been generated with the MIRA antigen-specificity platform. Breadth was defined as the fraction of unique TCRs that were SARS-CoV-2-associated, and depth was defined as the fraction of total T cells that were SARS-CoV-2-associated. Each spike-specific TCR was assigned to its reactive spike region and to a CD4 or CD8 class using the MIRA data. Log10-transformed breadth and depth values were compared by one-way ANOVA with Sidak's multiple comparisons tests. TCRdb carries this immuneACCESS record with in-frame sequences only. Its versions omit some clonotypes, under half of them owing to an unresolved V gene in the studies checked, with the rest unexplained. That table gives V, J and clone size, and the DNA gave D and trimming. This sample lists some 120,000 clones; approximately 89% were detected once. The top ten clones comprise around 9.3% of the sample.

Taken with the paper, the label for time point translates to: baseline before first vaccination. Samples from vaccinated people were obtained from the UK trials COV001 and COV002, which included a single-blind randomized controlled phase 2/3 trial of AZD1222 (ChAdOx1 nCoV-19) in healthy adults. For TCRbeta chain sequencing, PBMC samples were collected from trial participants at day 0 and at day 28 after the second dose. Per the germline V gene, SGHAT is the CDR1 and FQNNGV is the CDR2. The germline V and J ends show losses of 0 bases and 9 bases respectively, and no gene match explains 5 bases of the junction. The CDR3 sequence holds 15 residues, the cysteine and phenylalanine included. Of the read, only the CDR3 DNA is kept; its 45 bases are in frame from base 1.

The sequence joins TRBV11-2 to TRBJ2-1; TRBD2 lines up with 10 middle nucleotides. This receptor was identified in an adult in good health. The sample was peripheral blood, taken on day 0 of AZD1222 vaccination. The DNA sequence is TGTGCCAGCAGCTTAGATCTAGCGGGAGTAGGTGAGCAGTTCTTC. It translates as CASSLDLAGVGEQFF. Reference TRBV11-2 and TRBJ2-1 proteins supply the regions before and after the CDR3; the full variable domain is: EAGVAQSPRYKIIEKRQSVAFWCNPISGHATLYWYQQILGQGPKLLIQFQNNGVVDDSQLPKDRFSAERLKGVDSTLKIQPAKLEDSAVYLCASSLDLAGVGEQFFGPGTRLTVL.